The entry that follows covers one T cell receptor beta chain sequence. The antigen it binds to is not known. Base qualities are not at hand, and no much larger clone is one base apart. The entry originates in a study of PD-1 blockade in classical Hodgkin lymphoma (dated by TCRdb to the early 2020s). As for the study more broadly: Nivolumab dosing was 3 mg/kg intravenously every 2 weeks, continuing until either disease progression or unacceptable toxicity. The study used TCR beta sequencing and CyTOF to define a peripheral blood immune signature of response to PD-1 blockade in classical Hodgkin lymphoma. Overall results and qualifications from the work: Trial patients achieving complete response had baseline diversity similar to newly diagnosed patients, whereas partial responders and progressors had significantly lower diversity. A significant rise by C4D1 was seen in CD4+ but not CD8+ TCR diversity (p=0.0027 vs p=0.16), with the rise being most apparent in complete responders (p=0.02). Lower diversity was seen in patients whose nivolumab began less than 1 year after ASCT, and these patients were left out of later analyses so that immune reconstitution would not confound the results. Newly diagnosed patients were reported to have lower baseline TCR diversity than healthy donors, and relapsed/refractory patients were reported to have lower baseline TCR diversity still. The study was restricted to a single clinical trial cohort, and the causes of repertoire differences, possibly disease activity or prior therapy, were left undefined.

This specimen's time point label, interpreted: cycle 4 day 1 (C4D1), after five to seven weeks of nivolumab. All trial patients had relapsed after autologous stem cell transplantation, with cohorts A, B and C differing in prior brentuximab vedotin exposure. The trial cohort was composed of under 70 patients with relapsed/refractory classical Hodgkin lymphoma, for whom complete response, partial response or progressive disease was recorded as best overall response. Single-agent nivolumab was administered to trial patients in the multi-cohort phase II CheckMate 205 trial. An independent review committee assessed best overall response by applying the 2007 International Working Group response criteria. Trial PBMCs were collected immediately before nivolumab initiation (C1D1) and during therapy at cycle 2 day 1 and cycle 4 day 1. Peripheral blood was collected in 8 mL Vacutainer Cell Preparation Tubes, from which PBMCs were isolated by centrifugation and then cryopreserved.

The Qiagen DNeasy kit was used to extract genomic DNA from unsorted PBMCs and from the negatively selected CD4+ and CD8+ fractions. Using primers that anneal to V and J segments, immunoSEQ multiplex PCR amplified the TCR beta CDR3 regions. Amplification bias was minimized using a synthetic immune receptor repertoire, and residual bias was removed computationally after sequencing. On the authors' methods: Repertoire diversity was quantified as the Shannon entropy index using custom Python scripts. Unsorted, CD4+ and CD8+ repertoires were analyzed separately, except in combined analyses where CD4+ and CD8+ sequences were merged in silico. A clone was considered expanded if an increase in frequency of at least 2-fold after treatment relative to C1D1 was found, and a pseudocount of 0.5 was applied to clones undetected at baseline. Singleton clones were defined as clones with 0 or 1 copy at C1D1, and non-singleton clones were defined as clones with 2 or more copies. Clones expanded in unsorted samples were assigned a CD4+, CD8+ or unknown annotation through matching of protein sequences in sorted samples from the same patient. Wilcoxon tests were applied to paired samples to test diversity changes from C1D1 to C4D1. TCRdb's version of the immuneACCESS table is confined to in-frame rearrangements and falls short of the full clone set. An unresolved V gene accounts for under half of the shortfall where checked; the remainder is of unknown origin. That table is the source of V, J and clone size, and D and trimming were worked out from the DNA. The sample table holds about 24,000 clones, of which roughly 76% were seen once. The ten largest clones take up roughly 27% of the sample.

The sample was peripheral blood mononuclear cells (PBMCs), taken before the fourth cycle of nivolumab. The receptor was derived from a human donor with classical Hodgkin lymphoma.

The CDR3 reads as follows: CASSQGPGTEAFF. The nucleotide sequence reads as follows: TGCGCCAGCAGCCAAGGCCCTGGCACTGAAGCTTTCTTT. The rearrangement joined TRBV4-1 to TRBJ1-1, with no D gene named confidently. V loses 1 base, J loses 4 bases, and the germline ends lie 7 bases apart. The cysteine opens and the phenylalanine closes a CDR3 of 13 amino acids. The CDR3 DNA has 39 bases and is translated from base 1. Sequences MGHRA (CDR1) and YSYEKL (CDR2) are obtained from the germline V gene.